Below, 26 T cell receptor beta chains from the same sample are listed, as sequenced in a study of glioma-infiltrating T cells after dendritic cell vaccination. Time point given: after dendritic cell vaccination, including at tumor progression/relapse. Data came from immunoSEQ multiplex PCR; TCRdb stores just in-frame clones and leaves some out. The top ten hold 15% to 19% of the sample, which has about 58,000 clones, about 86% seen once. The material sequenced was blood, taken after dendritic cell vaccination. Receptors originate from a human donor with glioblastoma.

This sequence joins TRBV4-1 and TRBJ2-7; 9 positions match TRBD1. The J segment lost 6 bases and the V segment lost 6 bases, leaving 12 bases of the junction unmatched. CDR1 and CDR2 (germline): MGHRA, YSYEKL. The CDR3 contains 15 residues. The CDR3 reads CASRRTRDRVLEQYF. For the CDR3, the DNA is TGCGCCAGCAGACGCACGCGGGACAGGGTGCTCGAGCAGTACTTC.

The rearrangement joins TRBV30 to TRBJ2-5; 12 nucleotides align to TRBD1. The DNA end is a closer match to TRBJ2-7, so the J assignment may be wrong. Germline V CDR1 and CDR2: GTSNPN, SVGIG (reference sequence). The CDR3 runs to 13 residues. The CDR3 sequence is CAWSGTGGSEQYF. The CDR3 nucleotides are TGTGCCTGGAGCGGGACAGGGGGCAGCGAGCAGTACTTC.

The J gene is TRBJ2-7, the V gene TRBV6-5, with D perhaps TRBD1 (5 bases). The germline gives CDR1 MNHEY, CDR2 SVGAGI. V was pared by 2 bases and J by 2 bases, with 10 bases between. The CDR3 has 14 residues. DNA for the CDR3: TGTGCCAGCAGTTACGGGGCAGAAGCCTACGAGCAGTACTTC. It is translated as CASSYGAEAYEQYF.

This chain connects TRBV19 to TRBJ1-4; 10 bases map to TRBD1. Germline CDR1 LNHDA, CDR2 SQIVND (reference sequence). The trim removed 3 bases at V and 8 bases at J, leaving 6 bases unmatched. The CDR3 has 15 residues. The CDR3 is CASSMTGGAGEKLFF. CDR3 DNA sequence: TGTGCCAGTAGTATGACAGGGGGCGCGGGCGAAAAACTGTTTTTT.

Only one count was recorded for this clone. CDR3 region: CASSLEAFSSYNSPLHF. CDR3 nucleotide sequence: TGTGCCAGCAGCTTAGAGGCCTTCAGCTCCTATAATTCACCCCTCCACTTT. The rearrangement links TRBV11-3 to TRBJ1-6; no clear D. This CDR3 has 17 residues. V shed 0 bases and J shed 0 bases, with 9 bases lying between them. Looked up from germline, CDR1 is SGHNT and CDR2 is YENEEA.

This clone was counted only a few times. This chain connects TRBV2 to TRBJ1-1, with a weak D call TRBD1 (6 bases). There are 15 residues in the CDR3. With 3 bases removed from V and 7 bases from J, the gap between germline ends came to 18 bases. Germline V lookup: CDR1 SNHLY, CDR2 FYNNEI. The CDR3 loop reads CASSDPSFGQLEAFF. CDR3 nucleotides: TGTGCCAGCAGTGATCCCTCTTTTGGACAGCTTGAAGCTTTCTTT.

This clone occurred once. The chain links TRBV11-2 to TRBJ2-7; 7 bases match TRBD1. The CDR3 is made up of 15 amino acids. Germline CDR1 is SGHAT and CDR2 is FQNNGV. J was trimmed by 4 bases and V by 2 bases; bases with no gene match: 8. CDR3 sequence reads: CASSLIQGQTYEQYF. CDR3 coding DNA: TGTGCCAGCAGCTTAATTCAGGGACAGACTTACGAGCAGTACTTC.

CDR3 loop: CASSLVRGSYGYTF. For the CDR3, the DNA is TGTGCCAGCAGTTTGGTCAGGGGAAGCTATGGCTACACCTTC. The V call is TRBV27, the J call TRBJ1-2; D perhaps matches TRBD1 (6 bases). From germline, CDR1 is MNHEY and CDR2 SMNVEV (reference sequence). The CDR3 loop spans 14 amino acids. The ends were cut back, 3 bases at V and 4 bases at J, with 12 bases in the middle.

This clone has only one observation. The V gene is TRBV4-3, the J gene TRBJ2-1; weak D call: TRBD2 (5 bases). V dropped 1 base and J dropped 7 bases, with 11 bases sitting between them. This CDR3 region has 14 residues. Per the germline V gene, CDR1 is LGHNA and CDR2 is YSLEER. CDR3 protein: CASSQVAGANEQFF. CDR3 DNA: TGCGCCAGCAGCCAAGTCGCGGGTGCTAATGAGCAGTTCTTC.

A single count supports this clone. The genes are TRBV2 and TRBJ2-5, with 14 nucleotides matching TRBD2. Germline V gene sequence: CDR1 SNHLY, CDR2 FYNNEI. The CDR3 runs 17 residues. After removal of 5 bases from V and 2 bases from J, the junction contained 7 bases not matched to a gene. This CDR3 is CASSWTSGGSGQETQYF. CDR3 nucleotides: TGTGCCAGCAGTTGGACTAGCGGGGGGTCGGGGCAAGAGACCCAGTACTTC.

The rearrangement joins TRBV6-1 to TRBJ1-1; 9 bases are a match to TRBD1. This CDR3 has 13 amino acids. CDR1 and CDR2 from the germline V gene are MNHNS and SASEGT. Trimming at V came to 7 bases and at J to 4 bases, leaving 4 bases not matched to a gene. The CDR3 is CASTDRGSTEAFF. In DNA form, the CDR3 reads TGTGCCAGCACAGACAGGGGGAGCACTGAAGCTTTCTTT.

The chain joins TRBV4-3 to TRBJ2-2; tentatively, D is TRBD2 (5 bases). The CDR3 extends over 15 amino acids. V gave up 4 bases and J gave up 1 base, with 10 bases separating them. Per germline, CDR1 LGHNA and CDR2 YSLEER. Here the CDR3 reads CASSLDGRNTGELFF. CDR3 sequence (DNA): TGCGCCAGCAGCCTCGATGGGAGGAACACCGGGGAGCTGTTTTTT.

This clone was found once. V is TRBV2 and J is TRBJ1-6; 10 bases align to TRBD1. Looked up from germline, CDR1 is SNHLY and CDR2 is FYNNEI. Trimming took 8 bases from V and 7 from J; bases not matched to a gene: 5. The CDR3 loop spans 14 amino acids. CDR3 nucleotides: TGTGCCAGCGAGAAGGGACAGGGGAATTCACCCCTCCACTTT. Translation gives CASEKGQGNSPLHF.

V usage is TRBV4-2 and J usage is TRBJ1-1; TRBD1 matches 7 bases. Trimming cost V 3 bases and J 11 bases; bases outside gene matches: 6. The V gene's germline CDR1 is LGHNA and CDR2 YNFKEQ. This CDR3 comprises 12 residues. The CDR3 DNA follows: TGTGCCAGCAGCCATACAGGGGAGGAGGCTTTCTTT. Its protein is CASSHTGEEAFF.

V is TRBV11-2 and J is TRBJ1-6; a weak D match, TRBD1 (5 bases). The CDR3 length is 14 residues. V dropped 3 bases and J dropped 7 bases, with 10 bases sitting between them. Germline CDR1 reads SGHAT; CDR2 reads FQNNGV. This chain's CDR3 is CASSLQGSNSPLHF. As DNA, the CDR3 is TGTGCCAGCAGCTTGCAGGGAAGCAATTCACCCCTCCACTTT.

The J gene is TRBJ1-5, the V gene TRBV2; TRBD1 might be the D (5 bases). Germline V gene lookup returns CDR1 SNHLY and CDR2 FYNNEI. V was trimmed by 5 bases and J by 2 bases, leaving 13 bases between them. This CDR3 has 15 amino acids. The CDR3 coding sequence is TGTGCCAGCAGTCCTATCGACAGTCGCAATCAGCCCCAGCATTTT. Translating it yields CASSPIDSRNQPQHF.

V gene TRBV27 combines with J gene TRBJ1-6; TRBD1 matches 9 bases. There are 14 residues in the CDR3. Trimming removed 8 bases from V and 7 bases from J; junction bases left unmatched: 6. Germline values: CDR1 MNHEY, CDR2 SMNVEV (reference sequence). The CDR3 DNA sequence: TGTGCCAGCTCGGACAGGGGAGTCAATTCACCCCTCCACTTT. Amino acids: CASSDRGVNSPLHF.

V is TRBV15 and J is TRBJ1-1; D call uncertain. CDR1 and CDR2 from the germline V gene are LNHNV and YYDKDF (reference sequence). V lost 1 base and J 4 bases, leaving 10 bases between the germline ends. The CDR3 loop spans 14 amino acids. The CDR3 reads CATSRAAGGTEAFF. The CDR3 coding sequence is TGTGCCACCAGCAGAGCAGCGGGCGGCACTGAAGCTTTCTTT. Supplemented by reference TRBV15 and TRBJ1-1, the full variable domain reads DAMVIQNPRYQVTQFGKPVTLSCSQTLNHNVMYWYQQKSSQAPKLLFHYYDKDFNNEADTPDNFQSRRPNTSFCFLDIRSPGLGDTAMYLCATSRAAGGTEAFFGQGTRLTVV.

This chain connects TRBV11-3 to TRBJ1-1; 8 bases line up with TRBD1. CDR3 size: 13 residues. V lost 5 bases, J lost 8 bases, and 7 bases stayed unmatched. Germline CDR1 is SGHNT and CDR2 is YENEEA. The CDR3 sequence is CASSKSRTGEAFF. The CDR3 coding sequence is TGTGCCAGCAGCAAATCAAGGACAGGGGAAGCTTTCTTT.

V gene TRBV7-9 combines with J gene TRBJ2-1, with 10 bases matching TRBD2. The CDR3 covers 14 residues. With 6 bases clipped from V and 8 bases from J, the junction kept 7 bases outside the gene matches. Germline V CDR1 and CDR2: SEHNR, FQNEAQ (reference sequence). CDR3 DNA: TGTGCCAGCAGTAATAGCGGGGGGACTTATGAGCAGTTCTTC. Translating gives CASSNSGGTYEQFF.

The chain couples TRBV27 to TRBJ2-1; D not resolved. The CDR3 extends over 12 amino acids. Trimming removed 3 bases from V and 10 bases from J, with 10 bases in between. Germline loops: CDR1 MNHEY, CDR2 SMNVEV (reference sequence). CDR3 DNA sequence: TGTGCCAGCAGTTTTAACACCAGGGAGCAGTTCTTC. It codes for CASSFNTREQFF.

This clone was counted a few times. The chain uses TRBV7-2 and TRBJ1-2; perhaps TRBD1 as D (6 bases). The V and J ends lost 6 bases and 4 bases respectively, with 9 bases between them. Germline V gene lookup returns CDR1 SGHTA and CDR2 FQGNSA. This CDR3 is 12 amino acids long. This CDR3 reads CASRGAGYGYTF. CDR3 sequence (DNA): TGTGCCAGCAGGGGGGCAGGCTATGGCTACACCTTC.

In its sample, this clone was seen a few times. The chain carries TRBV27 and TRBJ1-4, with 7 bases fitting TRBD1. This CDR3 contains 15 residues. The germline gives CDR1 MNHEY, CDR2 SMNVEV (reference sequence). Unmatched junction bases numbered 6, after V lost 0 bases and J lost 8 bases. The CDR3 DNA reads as TGTGCCAGCAGTTTATCCGGGCGGACAGGCGAAAAACTGTTTTTT. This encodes CASSLSGRTGEKLFF.

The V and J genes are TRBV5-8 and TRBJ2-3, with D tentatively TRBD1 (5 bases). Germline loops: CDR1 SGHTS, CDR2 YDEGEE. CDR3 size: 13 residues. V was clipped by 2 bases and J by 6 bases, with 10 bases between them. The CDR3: CASSLGAVDTQYF. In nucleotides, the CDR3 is TGTGCCAGCAGCTTAGGGGCGGTGGATACGCAGTATTTT. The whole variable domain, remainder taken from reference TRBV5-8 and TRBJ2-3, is EAGVTQSPTHLIKTRGQQATLRCSPISGHTSVYWYQQALGLGLQFLLWYDEGEERNRGNFPPRFSGRQFPNYSSELNVNALELEDSALYLCASSLGAVDTQYFGPGTRLTVL.

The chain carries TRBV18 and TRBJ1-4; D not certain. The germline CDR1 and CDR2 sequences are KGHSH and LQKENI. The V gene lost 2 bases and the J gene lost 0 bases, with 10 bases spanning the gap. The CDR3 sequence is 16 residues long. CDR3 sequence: CASSPLSPATNEKLFF. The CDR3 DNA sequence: TGTGCCAGCTCACCATTGTCCCCAGCAACTAATGAAAAACTGTTTTTT.

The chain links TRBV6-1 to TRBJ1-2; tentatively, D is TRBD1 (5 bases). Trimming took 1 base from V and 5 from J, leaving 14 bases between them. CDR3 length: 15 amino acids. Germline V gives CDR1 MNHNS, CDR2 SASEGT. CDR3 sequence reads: CASSEGAQETYGYTF. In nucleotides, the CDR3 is TGTGCCAGCAGTGAAGGGGCACAGGAAACTTATGGCTACACCTTC.